These 30 T cell receptor beta chains share one sample of origin, sequenced in a study of blood T cells in healthy people across ages. Then a second PCR, running roughly 7 to 11 cycles, was carried out with a sample-barcoded 5' primer and a J-beta primer mix. MiXCR was run by TCRdb on the 5' RACE reads, yielding one entry per CDR3 protein. The sample lists about a million distinct CDR3 sequences, about 44% occurring once. Sequenced input: blood. The receptor set was obtained from a man aged 25 to 45 in good health.

The chain is built from TRBV6-2 or TRBV6-3 and TRBJ1-1; D not resolved. Germline CDR1 is MNHEY and CDR2 is SVGEGT. The CDR3 contains 13 residues. V lost 11 bases, J lost 0 bases, and 13 bases lay in between. The CDR3: CASSQTLNTEAFF. In nucleotides, the CDR3 is TGTGCCTCATCACAGACACTGAACACTGAAGCTTTCTTT.

In this sample, this clonotype turned up a few times. The V call is TRBV28, the J call TRBJ2-6; D call uncertain. V dropped 4 bases and J dropped 2 bases, with 9 bases sitting between them. The CDR3 runs 15 residues. Germline CDR1 is MDHEN and CDR2 is SYDVKM. Here the CDR3 reads CASSWGVAGANVLTF. The CDR3 coding sequence is TGTGCCAGCAGTTGGGGTGTGGCTGGGGCCAACGTCCTGACTTTC. The full variable domain, with the rest looked up from reference TRBV28 and TRBJ2-6, is DVKVTQSSRYLVKRTGEKVFLECVQDMDHENMFWYRQDPGLGLRLIYFSYDVKMKEKGDIPEGYSVSREKKERFSLILESASTNQTSMYLCASSWGVAGANVLTFGAGSRLTVL.

This clonotype has more than one count but fewer than ten. The chain combines TRBV25-1 with TRBJ2-1, with 11 bases that match TRBD1. Trimming removed 4 bases from V and 6 bases from J; junction bases left unmatched: 5. The germline V gene has CDR1 MGHDK and CDR2 SYGVNS. This CDR3 spans 15 amino acids. CDR3 DNA: TGTGCCAGCAGTGCCCGGGGACAGGGGGTCAATGAGCAGTTCTTC. Amino acid sequence: CASSARGQGVNEQFF.

This clonotype was picked up one time. The CDR3 DNA reads as TGCAGTGCTAGAGGGACAGGGAAGTTCTACGAGCAGTACTTC. This translates into CSARGTGKFYEQYF. The chain combines TRBV20-1 with TRBJ2-7; 8 bases map to TRBD1. With 1 base clipped from V and 3 bases from J, the junction kept 5 bases outside the gene matches. CDR1 and CDR2 (germline): DFQATT, SNEGSKA (reference sequence). This CDR3 is built from 14 residues.

This clonotype appeared a few times. This chain connects TRBV20-1 to TRBJ1-6; possibly TRBD1 for D (5 bases). The V gene's germline CDR1 is DFQATT and CDR2 SNEGSKA (reference sequence). V was pared by 6 bases and J by 0 bases, with 21 bases between. The length of the CDR3 is 18 residues. CDR3 DNA sequence: TGCAGTGCCTTCCCGAGGACCGACAGTAGCTCCTATAATTCACCCCTCCACTTT. It specifies CSAFPRTDSSSYNSPLHF.

This clonotype showed up just a few times. The chain employs TRBV5-1 and TRBJ2-7, with 8 bases identical to TRBD2. The CDR3 is made up of 15 amino acids. After removal of 2 bases from V and 6 bases from J, the junction contained 10 bases not matched to a gene. Looked up from germline, CDR1 is SGHRS and CDR2 is YFSETQ. The CDR3 spells CASSFGTRSVAEQYF. The DNA of the CDR3 is TGCGCCAGCAGCTTCGGGACTAGGTCCGTTGCCGAGCAGTACTTC.

V and J are TRBV5-1 and TRBJ2-1; the D gene is possibly TRBD2 (6 bases). The V gene lost 2 bases and the J gene lost 4 bases, with 16 bases spanning the gap. The CDR3 has 16 residues. Germline V gene lookup returns CDR1 SGHRS and CDR2 YFSETQ. The CDR3 protein is CASSFSGGVIYNEQFF. CDR3 bases: TGCGCCAGCAGCTTTTCAGGCGGGGTGATTTACAATGAGCAGTTCTTC.

V gene TRBV11-2 combines with J gene TRBJ2-3; a possible D gene is TRBD1 (5 bases). The CDR3 is 15 residues long. Trimming pared 3 bases from V and 7 bases from J, leaving 17 bases between. The V gene's germline CDR1 is SGHAT and CDR2 FQNNGV. CDR3 DNA sequence: TGTGCCAGCAGCTTGGGCAGGGTGGGGTTGAATACGCAGTATTTT. It specifies CASSLGRVGLNTQYF.

This chain links TRBV6-5 with TRBJ2-4, with 9 bases that match TRBD1. This CDR3 region has 18 residues. Trimming at V came to 2 bases and at J to 0 bases, leaving 8 bases not matched to a gene. Germline assignment: CDR1 MNHEY and CDR2 SVGAGI. The CDR3: CASSYGSGTGLAKNIQYF. In DNA form, the CDR3 reads TGTGCCAGCAGTTACGGGTCGGGGACAGGGTTAGCCAAAAACATTCAGTACTTC.

This clonotype was picked up one time. The V call is TRBV20-1, the J call TRBJ1-1; a possible D gene is TRBD1 (6 bases). CDR3 length: 16 amino acids. V was shortened by 0 bases and J by 1 base, with 15 bases between the two germline ends. The germline V gene encodes CDR1 DFQATT and CDR2 SNEGSKA (reference sequence). CDR3 amino acids: CSARDGGRIGNTEAFF. For the CDR3, the DNA is TGCAGTGCTAGAGATGGGGGGCGCATAGGGAACACTGAAGCTTTCTTT.

The V and J genes are TRBV6-2 or TRBV6-3 and TRBJ2-1; either TRBD1 or TRBD2 may supply D (5 bases each). CDR3 size: 12 residues. With 3 bases removed from V and 14 bases from J, the gap between germline ends came to 14 bases. Germline CDR1 MNHEY, CDR2 SVGEGT. The CDR3 DNA follows: TGTGCCAGCAGTTATTCAACCGGGACGGAGTTCTTC. Encoded protein: CASSYSTGTEFF.

CDR3 sequence reads: CARWDRGIQETQYF. The CDR3 nucleotides are TGTGCCAGATGGGACAGGGGGATCCAAGAGACCCAGTACTTC. The chain recombines TRBV30 with TRBJ2-5, with TRBD1 matching over 11 bases. Germline V gene lookup returns CDR1 GTSNPN and CDR2 SVGIG (reference sequence). CDR3 length: 14 amino acids. V shed 8 bases and J 1 base; nucleotides not matched to a gene: 6.

The genes are TRBV20-1 and TRBJ1-5, with 7 bases identical to TRBD1. The CDR3 consists of 16 residues. V gave up 0 bases and J gave up 4 bases; unmatched junction bases: 9. Germline CDR1 is DFQATT and CDR2 is SNEGSKA (reference sequence). The CDR3 bases are TGCAGTGCTAGAGATCATCTGGGACAGCCTAATCAGCCCCAGCATTTT. Translation gives CSARDHLGQPNQPQHF.

The chain is built from TRBV4-2 and TRBJ2-1; 9 positions match TRBD2. CDR1 is LGHNA and CDR2 is YNFKEQ in the germline V gene. The CDR3 consists of 14 residues. V lost 0 bases to trimming and J lost 10 bases; unmatched junction nucleotides: 4. CDR3 nucleotides: TGTGCCAGCAGCCAAGACCCTAGCGGGGCCGAGCAGTTCTTC. This codes for CASSQDPSGAEQFF.

In its sample, this clonotype was seen a few times. CDR3 loop: CSARDGLLAGGTYEQYF. Here the CDR3 DNA reads TGCAGTGCTAGAGATGGACTACTAGCGGGGGGCACCTACGAGCAGTACTTC. The chain couples TRBV20-1 to TRBJ2-7, with 12 positions matching TRBD2. CDR1 and CDR2 from the germline V gene are DFQATT and SNEGSKA (reference sequence). V lost 0 bases and J lost 2; bases outside the gene matches: 8. CDR3 length: 17 amino acids.

This clonotype was counted a few times. V and J are TRBV20-1 and TRBJ2-1; the D gene could be TRBD1 or TRBD2 (5 bases each). The CDR3 contains 14 residues. Deletions cut 2 bases from V and 4 bases from J, with 12 bases between. The germline CDR1 and CDR2 sequences are DFQATT and SNEGSKA (reference sequence). The CDR3 DNA follows: TGCAGTGCTAGATGGGGGACCCAGTACAATGAGCAGTTCTTC. It translates to CSARWGTQYNEQFF.

This chain links TRBV5-1 with TRBJ2-1; 7 positions match TRBD1. Germline CDR1 SGHRS, CDR2 YFSETQ. The CDR3 spans 15 residues. V was clipped by 0 bases and J by 5 bases; unmatched bases: 5. The DNA of the CDR3 is TGCGCCAGCAGCTTGGACGGGACAGCTAACAATGAGCAGTTCTTC. Translated, it gives CASSLDGTANNEQFF.

The chain recombines TRBV28 with TRBJ1-2; 7 bases line up with TRBD1. The trim removed 6 bases at V and 4 bases at J, leaving 11 bases unmatched. Germline CDR1 is MDHEN and CDR2 is SYDVKM. This CDR3 has 15 amino acids. The CDR3 sequence is CASRSQGRLGYGYTF. CDR3 bases: TGTGCCAGCAGGTCACAGGGGAGGCTAGGCTATGGCTACACCTTC.

On this clonotype itself: A much larger clone lies a single base off, so this may be a read error. The chain has TRBV12-3 or TRBV12-4 and TRBJ2-1; TRBD1 matches 9 bases. The J call may be wrong; the DNA end is better matched by TRBJ2-7. The CDR3 is made up of 15 amino acids. The CDR3 sequence: CASRQGASSYNEQYF. The DNA for the CDR3 is TGTGCCAGCAGACAGGGGGCCAGCTCCTACAATGAGCAGTACTTC.

This chain joins TRBV7-2 and TRBJ2-7; weak D call: TRBD2 (7 bases). The CDR3 extends over 16 amino acids. CDR1 and CDR2 (germline): SGHTA, FQGNSA. V gave up 3 bases and J gave up 1 base, with 16 bases separating them. The CDR3 sequence: CASSFPGGAQSYEQYF. CDR3 sequence (DNA): TGTGCCAGCAGCTTTCCGGGGGGCGCCCAGTCCTACGAGCAGTACTTC.

V is TRBV6-5 and J is TRBJ2-5; 10 bases match TRBD2. Germline assignment: CDR1 MNHEY and CDR2 SVGAGI. The ends lost 2 bases at V and 4 bases at J; junction bases unmatched: 7. CDR3 size: 16 residues. The CDR3 here is CASSYPSSGGSETQYF. For the CDR3, the DNA is TGTGCCAGCAGTTACCCGAGTAGCGGGGGGTCAGAGACCCAGTACTTC.

This chain connects TRBV9 to TRBJ2-3; TRBD2 matches 13 bases. Germline V gene data show CDR1 as SGDLS and CDR2 as YYNGEE. The ends lost 4 bases at V and 0 bases at J; junction bases unmatched: 8. The CDR3 runs to 18 residues. DNA of the CDR3: TGTGCCAGCAGCCTGACTAGCGGGGGGCCGTACAGCACAGATACGCAGTATTTT. Amino acid sequence: CASSLTSGGPYSTDTQYF.

The chain uses TRBV18 and TRBJ2-7; D is uncertain. The end of the DNA is better explained by TRBJ2-5, so the J call may be wrong. Germline CDR1 and CDR2: KGHSH and LQKENI. There are 13 residues in the CDR3. In nucleotides, the CDR3 is TGTGCCAGCTCACCACCGATGGTAGAGACCCAGTACTTC. Amino acid sequence: CASSPPMVETQYF.

This chain connects TRBV7-2 to TRBJ2-1, with 11 bases matching TRBD1. J gave up 7 bases and V 6 bases, and 14 bases lay outside the gene matches. Per the germline V gene, CDR1 is SGHTA and CDR2 is FQGNSA. CDR3 length: 17 amino acids. CDR3 sequence: CASRQDRGRLGENEQFF. CDR3 sequence (DNA): TGTGCCAGCAGACAGGACAGGGGGCGGCTGGGTGAAAATGAGCAGTTCTTC.

This chain links TRBV3-1 with TRBJ2-1; TRBD1 agrees at 10 bases. Germline CDR1 and CDR2: LGHDT and YNNKEL (reference sequence). The junction had 10 bases not matched to a gene; V was cut back by 5 bases and J by 6 bases. The CDR3 length is 16 residues. CDR3 sequence reads: CASSDYGQGVSNEQFF. Written as DNA, the CDR3 is TGTGCCAGCAGCGATTACGGACAGGGGGTAAGCAATGAGCAGTTCTTC.

V usage is TRBV30 and J usage is TRBJ2-3, with D perhaps TRBD1 (5 bases). This CDR3 is 15 amino acids long. Germline CDR1 is GTSNPN and CDR2 is SVGIG (reference sequence). The ends were cut back, 5 bases at V and 0 bases at J, with 15 bases in the middle. CDR3 coding DNA: TGTGCCTGGTCTACCCAAGGGGCTAGCACAGATACGCAGTATTTT. It codes for CAWSTQGASTDTQYF.

A word on this clonotype: Given a much more abundant clone one base away, this may be a read error. This chain uses TRBV29-1 with TRBJ2-7, with TRBD1 identical over 7 bases. From germline, CDR1 is SQVTM and CDR2 ANQGSEA. V trimming: 4 bases; J trimming: 7 bases; junction bases outside the gene matches: 7. This CDR3 comprises 12 residues. The CDR3 reads CSVAGTVPEQYF. The CDR3 DNA sequence: TGCAGCGTTGCCGGGACAGTTCCTGAGCAGTACTTC.

The V and J genes are TRBV29-1 and TRBJ2-6; D call uncertain. Trimming removed 2 bases from V and 1 base from J, with 12 bases in between. CDR3 length: 16 amino acids. Per germline, CDR1 SQVTM and CDR2 ANQGSEA. This CDR3 reads CSVELGLGSGANVLTF. DNA of the CDR3: TGCAGCGTTGAATTGGGATTGGGTTCTGGGGCCAACGTCCTGACTTTC.

The chain's CDR3 is CASRRRVLSEAFF. Here the CDR3 DNA reads TGTGCCAGCAGAAGGAGGGTCCTTTCTGAAGCTTTCTTT. The chain combines TRBV28 with TRBJ1-1; no clear D gene. V gave up 6 bases and J gave up 6 bases, with 14 bases separating them. Germline CDR1 is MDHEN and CDR2 is SYDVKM. The CDR3 loop spans 13 amino acids.

This clonotype has just a few counts. This sequence joins TRBV29-1 and TRBJ2-7; D gene unclear. The germline CDR1 and CDR2 sequences are SQVTM and ANQGSEA. The CDR3 runs 11 residues. Trimming pared 3 bases from V and 3 bases from J, leaving 6 bases between. Written as DNA, the CDR3 is TGCAGCGTTGATGACGGCTACGAGCAGTACTTC. This encodes CSVDDGYEQYF.